The sequence of this T cell receptor beta chain was determined in a study of CD8 T cells in Susac syndrome. RNA amounts of roughly 0.5 to 1 ug underwent reverse transcription with random hexamers. TCRdb re-called the immunoSEQ multiplex PCR reads with MiXCR, one entry per CDR3 protein. The repertoire holds some 150,000 distinct CDR3 sequences, with less than 95% as singletons. The CDR3 spans 16 residues. V lost 4 bases to trimming and J lost 0 bases, with 14 bases between them. Germline V gene sequence: CDR1 SGHDT, CDR2 YYEEEE. The chain couples TRBV5-6 to TRBJ2-1, with unresolved D. The origin of this receptor is a human donor in good health. The sample was CD4+ T cells from PBMCs. CDR3 bases: TGTGCCAGCAGCCTGATAACGCCAAGCTCCTACAATGAGCAGTTCTTC. Its translation is CASSLITPSSYNEQFF.